These 32 T cell receptor beta chains originate from one sample sequenced in a study of T cells in Graves' hyperthyroidism and ophthalmopathy. The CDR3 regions of TCR beta were amplified from RNA transcripts. With the HTBI primer set, the TCR CDR3 went through a first round of RT-PCR. A single record per CDR3 protein comes from TCRdb applying MiXCR to the multiplex PCR reads. The repertoire includes about 510,000 distinct CDR3 sequences, 12% to 15% of them detected once, and 11% to 15% sits in the top ten. Source material: blood. All receptors come from a woman aged 40 to 49 with Graves' hyperthyroidism.

For this clonotype: With a much larger clone just one base away, this may be a read error. The chain couples TRBV28 to TRBJ2-7, with D possibly matching TRBD2 (7 bases). This CDR3 contains 17 residues. The germline gives CDR1 MDHEN, CDR2 SYDVKM. The CDR3 reads CTSSLPSSGGLGYEQYF. The DNA for the CDR3 is TGTACCAGCAGTTTACCCTCATCCGGGGGGCTTGGGTACGAGCAGTACTTC.

There are many counts of this clonotype. The chain has TRBV5-1 and TRBJ2-1, with 7 bases fitting TRBD2. V shed 5 bases and J 0 bases; nucleotides not matched to a gene: 11. The CDR3 covers 17 residues. Germline V CDR1 and CDR2: SGHRS, YFSETQ. This CDR3 is CASRSTLGGSSYNEQFF. The CDR3 DNA is TGCGCCAGCAGGAGCACCCTCGGCGGGAGCTCCTACAATGAGCAGTTCTTC.

This clonotype was counted at least ten times. The CDR3 nucleotides read TGTGCCAGCAGCCGGGGAGGGGTAGAAAGAGATACGCAGTATTTT. Its protein product is CASSRGGVERDTQYF. The rearrangement joins TRBV3-1 to TRBJ2-3; TRBD2 agrees at 7 bases. J gave up 5 bases and V 4 bases, and 9 bases lay outside the gene matches. Germline lookup yields CDR1 LGHDT and CDR2 YNNKEL (reference sequence). The CDR3 is 15 amino acids.

This clonotype was picked up many times. This chain links TRBV9 with TRBJ2-2; D unclear. In germline, CDR1 is SGDLS, CDR2 YYNGEE. The CDR3 totals 15 residues. Trimming left V 4 bases short and J 1 base short, with 11 bases between. CDR3 sequence (DNA): TGTGCCAGCAGCAATGGAATATGGAACACCGGGGAGCTGTTTTTT. Encoded protein: CASSNGIWNTGELFF.

This clonotype was found a few times. The V call is TRBV19, the J call TRBJ1-1, with TRBD1 matching over 12 bases. This CDR3 has 15 residues. V gave up 4 bases and J gave up 5 bases; unmatched junction bases: 5. Germline CDR1 and CDR2: LNHDA and SQIVND (reference sequence). CDR3 DNA: TGTGCCAGTAGTAGGGACAGGGGGCAGTATACTGAAGCTTTCTTT. This encodes CASSRDRGQYTEAFF.

There are many counts of this clonotype. This sequence joins TRBV28 and TRBJ2-7; D unclear. The germline gives CDR1 MDHEN, CDR2 SYDVKM. The CDR3 extends over 12 amino acids. Trimming pared 2 bases from V and 4 bases from J, leaving 6 bases between. DNA of the CDR3: TGTGCCAGCAGTTTACGGCAGTACGAGCAGTACTTC. Protein product: CASSLRQYEQYF. Drawing the rest from reference TRBV28 and TRBJ2-7, the complete variable domain is DVKVTQSSRYLVKRTGEKVFLECVQDMDHENMFWYRQDPGLGLRLIYFSYDVKMKEKGDIPEGYSVSREKKERFSLILESASTNQTSMYLCASSLRQYEQYFGPGTRLTVT.

The sample holds many counts of this clonotype. This chain links TRBV3-1 with TRBJ1-1, with D possibly matching TRBD1 (5 bases). Germline V gene data show CDR1 as LGHDT and CDR2 as YNNKEL (reference sequence). The CDR3 contains 16 residues. Trimming left V 1 base short and J 5 bases short, with 17 bases between. CDR3 loop: CASSQGHTRGWTEAFF. Written as DNA, the CDR3 is TGTGCCAGCAGCCAAGGCCACACTAGGGGCTGGACTGAAGCTTTCTTT.

This clonotype came up many times. The chain links TRBV5-1 to TRBJ2-7; 8 bases match TRBD1. CDR1 is SGHRS, CDR2 YFSETQ, per germline. The CDR3 length is 15 residues. The ends lost 4 bases at V and 5 bases at J; junction bases unmatched: 11. CDR3 region: CASSRGQGGGDEQYF. CDR3 bases: TGCGCCAGCAGCCGAGGACAGGGCGGAGGTGACGAGCAGTACTTC.

This clonotype was found many times. The chain has TRBV7-2 and TRBJ1-4; D is possibly TRBD1 (6 bases). Germline CDR1 and CDR2: SGHTA and FQGNSA. The ends were cut back, 5 bases at V and 2 bases at J, with 15 bases in the middle. The CDR3 sequence is 16 residues long. CDR3 sequence reads: CASSRTGAGTNEKLFF. The CDR3 nucleotides read TGTGCCAGCAGCCGAACGGGGGCGGGGACTAATGAAAAACTGTTTTTT.

The chain links TRBV19 to TRBJ2-2, with 7 bases matching TRBD1. The CDR3 consists of 14 residues. Per germline, CDR1 LNHDA and CDR2 SQIVND (reference sequence). V lost 7 bases and J lost 5; bases outside the gene matches: 7. The CDR3 spells CASNRGLRTGELFF. CDR3 bases: TGTGCCAGTAACAGGGGCCTGAGGACCGGGGAGCTGTTTTTT.

This clonotype occurred many times. V is TRBV28 and J is TRBJ2-7, with TRBD1 matching over 8 bases. The CDR3 is made up of 15 amino acids. Trimming took 5 bases from V and 5 from J; bases not matched to a gene: 11. The germline gives CDR1 MDHEN, CDR2 SYDVKM. CDR3 sequence reads: CASSPRTGRENEQYF. The CDR3 nucleotides read TGTGCCAGCAGTCCGCGGACAGGGCGTGAGAACGAGCAGTACTTC.

This clonotype has ten or more counts. This chain uses TRBV5-1 with TRBJ1-1; D is undetermined. Per germline, CDR1 SGHRS and CDR2 YFSETQ. V was clipped by 3 bases and J by 1 base, with 10 bases between them. This CDR3 has 14 residues. DNA for the CDR3: TGCGCCAGCAGCTCTAACCGGGGGAACACTGAAGCTTTCTTT. Amino acid sequence: CASSSNRGNTEAFF.

This clonotype was seen only a few times. The V gene is TRBV24-1, the J gene TRBJ2-2; a weak D match, TRBD2 (5 bases). The V gene lost 5 bases and the J gene lost 8 bases, with 11 bases spanning the gap. Germline CDR1 reads KGHDR; CDR2 reads SFDVKD. The length of the CDR3 is 13 residues. CDR3 sequence (DNA): TGTGCCACCAGTGTGAGGGCGGAGGGGGAGCTGTTTTTT. This translates into CATSVRAEGELFF.

This clonotype was detected ten times or more. CDR3 DNA sequence: TGTGCCAGTACTAGCGGGACGAACACCGGGGAGCTGTTTTTT. It is translated as CASTSGTNTGELFF. The chain employs TRBV11-3 and TRBJ2-2; 10 positions match TRBD2. This CDR3 region has 14 residues. The V segment lost 9 bases and the J segment 0 bases; nucleotides outside the gene matches: 1. CDR1 is SGHNT, CDR2 YENEEA, per germline. Full variable domain (missing parts from reference TRBV11-3 and TRBJ2-2): EAGVVQSPRYKIIEKKQPVAFWCNPISGHNTLYWYLQNLGQGPELLIRYENEEAVDDSQLPKDRFSAERLKGVDSTLKIQPAELGDSAVYLCASTSGTNTGELFFGEGSRLTVL.

The chain combines TRBV11-2 with TRBJ1-6; 7 positions match TRBD1. Trimming cost V 5 bases and J 4 bases; bases outside gene matches: 20. Germline CDR1 SGHAT, CDR2 FQNNGV. CDR3 length: 20 residues. For the CDR3, the DNA is TGTGCCAGCAGCCCCCTCGGAGGAGCCCGACAGGGCCGGTATAATTCACCCCTCCACTTT. Translated: CASSPLGGARQGRYNSPLHF.

This clonotype occurred many times. The rearrangement joins TRBV3-1 to TRBJ1-5, with TRBD1 identical over 7 bases. The CDR3 is 16 amino acids. CDR1 is LGHDT, CDR2 YNNKEL, per germline (reference sequence). V lost 2 bases to trimming and J lost 2 bases; unmatched junction nucleotides: 6. The CDR3 is CASSQQQGLGNQPQHF. CDR3 DNA sequence: TGTGCCAGCAGCCAACAACAGGGGCTAGGCAATCAGCCCCAGCATTTT.

This clonotype has just a few counts. V usage is TRBV9 and J usage is TRBJ2-1, with 9 positions matching TRBD2. The trim removed 0 bases at V and 9 bases at J, leaving 13 bases unmatched. The CDR3 has 17 residues. Germline CDR1 and CDR2: SGDLS and YYNGEE. The DNA of the CDR3 is TGTGCCAGCAGCGTAGTATCTAGCGGGAATTTCAGGGGTGAGCAGTTCTTC. It is translated as CASSVVSSGNFRGEQFF.

At least ten counts were recorded for this clonotype. The V call is TRBV28, the J call TRBJ2-3, with 7 bases aligning to TRBD2. V gave up 3 bases and J gave up 6 bases; unmatched junction bases: 6. The length of the CDR3 is 14 residues. CDR1 is MDHEN, CDR2 SYDVKM, per germline. This CDR3 is CASSLGGSFDTQYF. CDR3 nucleotides: TGTGCCAGCAGTTTGGGAGGGAGTTTTGATACGCAGTATTTT. The variable domain in full, with the rest retrieved from reference TRBV28 and TRBJ2-3, is DVKVTQSSRYLVKRTGEKVFLECVQDMDHENMFWYRQDPGLGLRLIYFSYDVKMKEKGDIPEGYSVSREKKERFSLILESASTNQTSMYLCASSLGGSFDTQYFGPGTRLTVL.

This clonotype showed up many times. The chain uses TRBV25-1 and TRBJ2-7, with TRBD1 matching 8 bases. The V gene end was trimmed by 4 bases and the J gene end by 1 base; junction bases not matched to a gene: 15. This CDR3 is built from 18 residues. CDR1 is MGHDK and CDR2 is SYGVNS in the germline V gene. This chain's CDR3 is CASSVSGTGLGISYEQYF. DNA for the CDR3: TGTGCCAGCAGTGTATCCGGGACAGGACTCGGGATATCCTACGAGCAGTACTTC.

This chain uses TRBV9 with TRBJ2-7, with 8 bases matching TRBD2. V trimming: 0 bases; J trimming: 0 bases; junction bases outside the gene matches: 2. From germline, CDR1 is SGDLS and CDR2 YYNGEE. The length of the CDR3 is 15 residues. CDR3 sequence reads: CASSVGSGSSYEQYF. CDR3 nucleotides: TGTGCCAGCAGCGTAGGGAGCGGGAGCTCCTACGAGCAGTACTTC.

This clonotype was counted only a few times. The rearrangement links TRBV12-3 or TRBV12-4 to TRBJ2-7, with 9 bases identical to TRBD2. CDR3 size: 16 residues. Unmatched junction bases numbered 14, after V lost 6 bases and J lost 5 bases. The CDR3 DNA reads TGTGCCAGCAGATTAATCGCGGCTAGCGGGAATCACGAGCAGTACTTC. It codes for CASRLIAASGNHEQYF.

This clonotype showed up many times. The chain employs TRBV12-3 or TRBV12-4 and TRBJ2-7, with 7 bases matching TRBD2. This CDR3 has 14 residues. V dropped 6 bases and J dropped 7; count of bases not matched to a gene: 12. The CDR3 here is CASSPGGLAREQYF. CDR3 bases: TGTGCCAGCAGCCCCGGGGGGTTAGCGCGGGAGCAGTACTTC.

This clonotype was found many times. The CDR3 reads CAFLGQPEAFF. The DNA of the CDR3 is TGTGCCTTCCTAGGACAGCCTGAAGCTTTCTTT. This chain connects TRBV30 to TRBJ1-1; D is possibly TRBD1 (6 bases). The CDR3 length is 11 residues. CDR1 is GTSNPN and CDR2 is SVGIG in the germline V gene (reference sequence). Trimming took 7 bases from V and 6 from J, leaving 12 bases between them.

The CDR3 sequence: CASSSRTSGMTNTGELFF. The CDR3 DNA reads as TGCGCCAGCAGCTCTCGGACTAGCGGGATGACGAACACCGGGGAGCTGTTTTTT. The gene calls are TRBV5-1 and TRBJ2-2; TRBD2 aligns across 12 bases. CDR3 length: 18 residues. In germline, CDR1 is SGHRS, CDR2 YFSETQ. Trimming cost V 3 bases and J 0 bases; bases outside gene matches: 6.

The chain uses TRBV3-1 and TRBJ1-2, with D possibly matching TRBD1 (5 bases). The CDR3 consists of 14 residues. The V end lost 4 bases, the J end lost 8 bases, and 17 bases lay between the germline ends. From germline, CDR1 is LGHDT and CDR2 YNNKEL (reference sequence). The chain's CDR3 is CASSLGPPLRGYTF. As DNA, the CDR3 is TGTGCCAGCAGCCTGGGGCCCCCACTGAGAGGCTACACCTTC.

This clonotype came up a few times. The DNA of the CDR3 is TGTGCCAGCTCACTTATCCGCGGGAGAGCCTTCTACAATGAGCAGTTCTTC. This translates into CASSLIRGRAFYNEQFF. The chain links TRBV18 to TRBJ2-1, with 7 bases aligning to TRBD2. The ends lost 4 bases at V and 3 bases at J; junction bases unmatched: 12. This CDR3 has 17 residues. Germline CDR1 KGHSH, CDR2 LQKENI.

The chain is built from TRBV9 and TRBJ1-1; D is ambiguous. Trimming removed 0 bases at V and 1 base at J, with 10 bases between. The germline V gene has CDR1 SGDLS and CDR2 YYNGEE. The CDR3 extends over 15 amino acids. CDR3 bases: TGTGCCAGCAGCGTAGAGGGCAGCCGGAACACTGAAGCTTTCTTT. Translating it yields CASSVEGSRNTEAFF.

This clonotype turned up a few times. The gene calls are TRBV28 and TRBJ2-6; D call uncertain. The CDR3 runs to 13 residues. Per germline, CDR1 MDHEN and CDR2 SYDVKM. Trimming removed 10 bases at V and 1 base at J, with 8 bases between. The CDR3 sequence is CATYPSGANVLTF. As DNA, the CDR3 is TGTGCCACCTACCCGTCTGGGGCCAACGTCCTGACTTTC. The whole variable domain, filled in from reference TRBV28 and TRBJ2-6, reads DVKVTQSSRYLVKRTGEKVFLECVQDMDHENMFWYRQDPGLGLRLIYFSYDVKMKEKGDIPEGYSVSREKKERFSLILESASTNQTSMYLCATYPSGANVLTFGAGSRLTVL.

In its sample, this clonotype was seen many times. The chain uses TRBV5-1 and TRBJ2-6, with D possibly matching TRBD1 (6 bases). V gave up 0 bases and J gave up 0 bases, with 7 bases separating them. CDR3 length equals 16 residues. Germline CDR1 is SGHRS and CDR2 is YFSETQ. The CDR3 spells CASSLDRASGANVLTF. In nucleotides, the CDR3 is TGCGCCAGCAGCTTGGACAGGGCCTCTGGGGCCAACGTCCTGACTTTC.

The chain recombines TRBV27 with TRBJ1-1; 8 nucleotides line up with TRBD1. The CDR3 runs to 13 residues. V was pared by 6 bases and J by 5 bases, with 5 bases of the junction left unmatched. Germline V gene data show CDR1 as MNHEY and CDR2 as SMNVEV (reference sequence). The CDR3 nucleotides read TGTGCCAGCAGACCAGGGGGCCGGACTGAAGCTTTCTTT. Protein product: CASRPGGRTEAFF.

Turning to this clonotype: A much larger clone lies one base from this, so it may be a read error. This chain links TRBV20-1 with TRBJ1-5; weak D call: TRBD1 (5 bases). The CDR3 consists of 17 residues. Germline V gene lookup returns CDR1 DFQATT and CDR2 SNEGSKA (reference sequence). With 0 bases removed from V and 5 bases from J, the gap between germline ends came to 20 bases. The CDR3 reads CSARDPPGQGGDQPQHF. The CDR3 region has the DNA TGCAGTGCTAGAGATCCTCCCGGGCAGGGAGGCGATCAGCCCCAGCATTTT.

The chain combines TRBV27 with TRBJ2-6; D is tentatively TRBD1 or TRBD2 (5 bases each). Trimming shortened V by 0 bases and J by 2 bases, and 14 bases separated the two germline ends. This CDR3 region has 18 residues. The germline V gene has CDR1 MNHEY and CDR2 SMNVEV (reference sequence). The CDR3 DNA is TGTGCCAGCAGTTTATCCGCGAGGGGTGGTACTGGGGCCAACGTCCTGACTTTC. This encodes CASSLSARGGTGANVLTF.